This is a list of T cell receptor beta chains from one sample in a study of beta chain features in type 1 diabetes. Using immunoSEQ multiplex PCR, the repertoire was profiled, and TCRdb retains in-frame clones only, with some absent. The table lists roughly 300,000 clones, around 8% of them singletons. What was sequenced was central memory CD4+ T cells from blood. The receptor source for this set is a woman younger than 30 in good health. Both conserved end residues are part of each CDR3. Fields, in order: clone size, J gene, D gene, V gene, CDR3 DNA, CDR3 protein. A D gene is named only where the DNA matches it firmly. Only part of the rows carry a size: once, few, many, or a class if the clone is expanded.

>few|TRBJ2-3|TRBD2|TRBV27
TGTGCCAGCAGTATTGAACTAGCGGGAGTGGATACGCAGTATTTT
CASSIELAGVDTQYF
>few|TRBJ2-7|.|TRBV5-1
TGCGCCAGCAGCTTGGTCTCTTTCTCCTACGAGCAGTACTTC
CASSLVSFSYEQYF
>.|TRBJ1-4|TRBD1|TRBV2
TGTGCCAGCTCCTACCTCGGGACAGGGGAGGAAAAACTGTTTTTT
CASSYLGTGEEKLFF
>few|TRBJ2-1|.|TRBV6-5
TGTGCCAGAACACAGGAACTAGACCGGCAGTTCTTC
CARTQELDRQFF
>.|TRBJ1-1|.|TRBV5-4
TGTGCCAGCAGCGATGGGCGGGAGACTGAAGCTTTCTTT
CASSDGRETEAFF
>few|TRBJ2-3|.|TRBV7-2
TGTGCCAGCAGCTTGAGAGCGGTCAACCGAGGAGATACGCAGTATTTT
CASSLRAVNRGDTQYF
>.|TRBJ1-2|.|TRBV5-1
TGCGCCAGCAGCCCGAATGGGGGGCCGGACTATGGCTACACCTTC
CASSPNGGPDYGYTF
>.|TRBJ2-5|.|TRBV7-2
TGTGCCAGCAGCTTGGGGGGTAGTCGAGAGACCCAGTACTTC
CASSLGGSRETQYF
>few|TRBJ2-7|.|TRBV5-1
TGCGCTACCAGCCGTGGGGCTCCCTACGAGCAGTACTTC
CATSRGAPYEQYF
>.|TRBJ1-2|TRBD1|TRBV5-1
TGCGCCAGCAGCCCGGAGGGACAGGGGGTGTATGGCTACACCTTC
CASSPEGQGVYGYTF
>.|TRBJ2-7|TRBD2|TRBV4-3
TGCGCCAGCAGCGCGATTATAGCGGGAGATCCCTACGAGCAGTACTTC
CASSAIIAGDPYEQYF
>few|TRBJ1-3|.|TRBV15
TGTGCCACCAGCAGAGTAGGGGAGGTAAACACCATATATTTT
CATSRVGEVNTIYF
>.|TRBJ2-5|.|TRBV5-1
TGCGCCAGCAGCCCTGCCCAAGAGACCCAGTACTTC
CASSPAQETQYF
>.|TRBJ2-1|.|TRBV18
TGTGCCAGCTCCACTGGTTCACGGAATGAGCAGTTCTTC
CASSTGSRNEQFF
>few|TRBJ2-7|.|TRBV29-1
TGCAGCGTCCACAGCCCAGGCAACTACGAGCAGTACTTC
CSVHSPGNYEQYF
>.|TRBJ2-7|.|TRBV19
TGTGCCAGTAGTATTGCCAAGACCTCCTACGAGCAGTACTTC
CASSIAKTSYEQYF
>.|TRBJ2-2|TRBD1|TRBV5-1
TGCGCCAGCAGCTTGGAAGGGGGCGCGAACACCGGGGAGCTGTTTTTT
CASSLEGGANTGELFF
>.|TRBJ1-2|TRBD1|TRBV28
TGTGCCAGCGCCCGACAGGGGTTGATCTATGGCTACACCTTC
CASARQGLIYGYTF
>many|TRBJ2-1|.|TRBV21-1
TGTGCTCTCCTGCGGGGACAGGCTCGGAAAAAGAAATACAATGAGCAGTTCTTC
CALLRGQARKKKYNEQFF
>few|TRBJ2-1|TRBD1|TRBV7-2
TGTGCCAGCAGCTTAGGCAGGGGGAGTCAACAGCAGTTCTTC
CASSLGRGSQQQFF
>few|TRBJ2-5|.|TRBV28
TGTGCCAGCAGTTATCCCGGGGCTCAAGAGACCCAGTACTTC
CASSYPGAQETQYF
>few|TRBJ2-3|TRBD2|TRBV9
TGTGCCAGCAGCGTGATAGCGGGCAGTGCCCCAGATACGCAGTATTTT
CASSVIAGSAPDTQYF
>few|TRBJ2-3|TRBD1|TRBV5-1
TGCGCCAGCAGTGAGGGACAGGATACGCAGTATTTT
CASSEGQDTQYF
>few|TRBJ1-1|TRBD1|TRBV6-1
TGTGCCGCCCTCACGGGACAGCTATCGGACACTGAAGCTTTCTTT
CAALTGQLSDTEAFF
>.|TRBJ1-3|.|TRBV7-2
TGTGCCAGCAGCTTAACAGGAAATGCCATATATTTT
CASSLTGNAIYF
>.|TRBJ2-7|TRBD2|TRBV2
TGTGCCAGTATTGGGACTAGCGGGACCCTACCCCAGTACTTC
CASIGTSGTLPQYF
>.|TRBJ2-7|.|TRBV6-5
TGTGCCAGCAGCCGAGGTTACGAGCAGTACTTC
CASSRGYEQYF
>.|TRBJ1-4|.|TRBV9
TGTGCCAGCAGCGTAGGCACACCACCTAATGAAAAACTGTTTTTT
CASSVGTPPNEKLFF
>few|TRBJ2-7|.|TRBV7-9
TGTGCCAGCAGCGTTAACAGGGTCGAGCAGTACTTC
CASSVNRVEQYF
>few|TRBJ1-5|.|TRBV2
TGTGCCAGCAGTGAAGAGGGAGTCAGGCAGCCCCAGCATTTT
CASSEEGVRQPQHF
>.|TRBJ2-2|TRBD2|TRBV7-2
TGTGCCAGCAGCTCCCGAATAGCGGGAGGGGTCACCGGGGAGCTGTTTTTT
CASSSRIAGGVTGELFF
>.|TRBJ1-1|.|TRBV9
TGTGCCAGCAGCGTAGTCCCAGTCATGAACACTGAAGCTTTCTTT
CASSVVPVMNTEAFF
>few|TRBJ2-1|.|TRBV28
TGTGCCAGCAGCTCCGGGGCAGACACCGACTACAATGAGCAGTTCTTC
CASSSGADTDYNEQFF
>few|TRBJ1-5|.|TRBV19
TGTGCCAGTAGTCAAGGGCAGGGAGCGCCTCAGCCCCAGCATTTT
CASSQGQGAPQPQHF
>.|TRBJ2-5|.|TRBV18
TGTGCCAGCTCACTGGGGGTACCGGGACACGAAGGGACCCAGTACTTC
CASSLGVPGHEGTQYF
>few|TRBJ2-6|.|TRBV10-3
TGTGCCATCAGTGCGGACCCGGGCGGGGCCAACGTCCTGACTTTC
CAISADPGGANVLTF
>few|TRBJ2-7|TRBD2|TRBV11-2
TGTGCCAGCAGCTACGGACTAGCGGGGACCTACGAGCAGTACTTC
CASSYGLAGTYEQYF
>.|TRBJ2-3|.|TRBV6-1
TGTGCCAGCAGTGAAGGGTCGGCTAGTCGGTTCACAGATACGCAGTATTTT
CASSEGSASRFTDTQYF
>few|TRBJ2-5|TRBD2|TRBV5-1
TGCGCCAGCAGCTTCGTTAGCGGGAGGGACCAAGAGACCCAGTACTTC
CASSFVSGRDQETQYF
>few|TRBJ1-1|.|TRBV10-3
TGTGCCATCAGCCCAGGGGAAGGAAAGGAGAGCACTGAAGCTTTCTTT
CAISPGEGKESTEAFF
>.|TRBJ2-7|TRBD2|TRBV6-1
TGTGCCAGCAGTGTCACTAGCGGGAGGCTCCCCTACGAGCAGTACTTC
CASSVTSGRLPYEQYF
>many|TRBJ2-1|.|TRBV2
TGTGCCAGCAGTGAAAGTAACTACAATGAGCAGTTCTTC
CASSESNYNEQFF